The rows below give T cell receptor beta chains drawn from one sample of a study of cytomegalovirus exposure and HLA in healthy donors. Assay: immunoSEQ multiplex PCR; the TCRdb copy retains only in-frame clones and omits some. In the table there are 200,000 or so clones, 70% to 80% of which are singletons. What was sequenced was PBMCs. The source of these receptors is a girl aged 2 to 10 in good health and CMV-seronegative. Each CDR3 is given with its conserved first and last residue. D genes are given only for firm matches. Only some rows state a clone size, as once, few, many or a class for expanded clones.

TRBJ1-2	.	TRBV7-9	17	.	TGTGCCAGCAGCCGGCTGGGGACATTCTCATCTAACTATGGCTACACCTTC	CASSRLGTFSSNYGYTF
TRBJ1-2	.	TRBV7-2	16	.	TGTGCCAGCAGCTTAGTTGTGGCGGTGACTAACTATGGCTACACCTTC	CASSLVVAVTNYGYTF
TRBJ1-1	.	TRBV6-1	12	.	TGTGCCAGCAGCGGTACAGGGCCCCTTTTTCTCTTT	CASSGTGPLFLF
TRBJ2-3	TRBD2	TRBV29-1	16	.	TGCAGCGTTGTTCTGGTGTTGGCGGGGGAGGCAGATACGCAGTATTTT	CSVVLVLAGEADTQYF
TRBJ2-3	TRBD2	TRBV2	15	.	TGTGCCAGCAGTGAGTCTAGCGGTAGCACAGATACGCAGTATTTT	CASSESSGSTDTQYF
TRBJ2-5	.	TRBV5-1	12	once	TGCGCCAGCAGCTTGGCTCAAGAGACCCAGTACTTC	CASSLAQETQYF
TRBJ2-5	TRBD2	TRBV13	15	.	TGTGCCAGCAGCAGACTAGCGGGGGGGCAAGAGACCCAGTACTTC	CASSRLAGGQETQYF
TRBJ2-7	TRBD1	TRBV7-2	14	once	TGTGCCAGCAGCATACAGGGGGCGGTCGGCGAGCAGTACTTC	CASSIQGAVGEQYF
TRBJ1-2	.	TRBV10-1	13	.	TGCGCCAGCAGTGAGACCCTAAGACAGGCGATTAACTTC	CASSETLRQAINF
TRBJ2-7	TRBD1	TRBV19	14	.	TGTGCCAGTAGTCCCAACAGGGGGCAGGACGAGCAGTACTTC	CASSPNRGQDEQYF
TRBJ1-2	.	TRBV6-1	14	.	TGTGCCAGCAGTGACCGTCGAGCGAACTATGGCTACACCTTC	CASSDRRANYGYTF
TRBJ2-1	TRBD2	TRBV7-7	17	.	TGTGCCAGCAGCTCTAATAGCGGGAGGGATTCGGTTGGAGAGCAGTTCTTC	CASSSNSGRDSVGEQFF
TRBJ1-5	.	TRBV5-8	14	.	TGTGCCAGCAGCTTGCGAGGGAGGAATCAGCCCCAGCATTTT	CASSLRGRNQPQHF
TRBJ2-5	.	TRBV5-4	12	.	TGTGCCAGCAGCCCGGGACTAGAGACCCAGTACTTC	CASSPGLETQYF
TRBJ1-5	.	TRBV19	12	few	TGTGCCTCTCGGCAGGGAGGACAGCCCCAGCATTTT	CASRQGGQPQHF
TRBJ2-2	.	TRBV7-2	16	few	TGTGCCAGCAGCCGAAGACAGCAACGATACACCGGGGAGCTGTTTTTT	CASSRRQQRYTGELFF
TRBJ1-1	.	TRBV19	13	.	TGTGCCAGTGCGCCGGGACATAACACTGAAGCTTTCTTT	CASAPGHNTEAFF
TRBJ1-5	TRBD1	TRBV4-2	19	.	TGTGCCAGCAGCCAAGATGGGACAGGGGGAACCCTTAGCAATCAGCCCCAGCATTTT	CASSQDGTGGTLSNQPQHF
TRBJ1-1	TRBD1	TRBV6-6	14	.	TGTGCCAGCAGACGACTCAGGGGGCCCGATGAAGCTTTCTTT	CASRRLRGPDEAFF
TRBJ2-6	TRBD1	TRBV18	18	once	TGTGCCAGCTCTATTCTAGGACAGGGAGGCTCTGGGGCCAACGTCCTGACTTTC	CASSILGQGGSGANVLTF
TRBJ1-2	TRBD1	TRBV7-9	16	.	TGTGCCAGCAGCTCGCAGGGGGGACACAATTTCTATGGCTACACCTTC	CASSSQGGHNFYGYTF
TRBJ2-2	TRBD1	TRBV7-9	17	.	TGTGCCAGCAGCTTGGGGACAGGGAGCCAGAACACCGGGGAGCTGTTTTTT	CASSLGTGSQNTGELFF
TRBJ1-2	.	TRBV5-4	13	.	TGTGCCAGCAGCTTGGGGACAGCCTATGGCTACACCTTC	CASSLGTAYGYTF
TRBJ1-1	.	TRBV5-6	16	few	TGTGCCAGCAGCTTGGCCAACCCCGGGAAGTTCACTGAAGCTTTCTTT	CASSLANPGKFTEAFF
TRBJ2-1	TRBD2	TRBV19	16	.	TGTGCCAGTAGTATAGCAGCTAGCGGATACTACAATGAGCAGTTCTTC	CASSIAASGYYNEQFF
TRBJ2-5	.	TRBV19	12	.	TGTGCCAGTAGTAGCGGAGAAGAGACCCAGTACTTC	CASSSGEETQYF
TRBJ2-5	TRBD1	TRBV5-1	15	.	TGCGCCAGCAGCTTGGGTGGGACAGTAAAAGAGACCCAGTACTTC	CASSLGGTVKETQYF
TRBJ2-1	TRBD2	TRBV25-1	14	.	TGTGCCAGCTCACTAGCGGGAGCGAACAATGAGCAGTTCTTC	CASSLAGANNEQFF
TRBJ2-1	.	TRBV21-1	15	.	TGTGCCAGCATCCAGGGCGGGAGCCCTGACCATGAGCAGTTCTTC	CASIQGGSPDHEQFF
TRBJ2-7	.	TRBV7-9	13	.	TGTGCCAGCAGCCGAGGGGGGGGTTACGAGCAGTACTTC	CASSRGGGYEQYF
TRBJ2-7	TRBD1	TRBV9	16	.	TGTGCCAGCAGCGCCTCATCGGGCAGGGGGCGCGCCGAGCAGTACTTC	CASSASSGRGRAEQYF
TRBJ2-3	TRBD2	TRBV27	15	once	TGTGCCAGCAGGATAGCGGGGAGTAGCACAGATACGCAGTATTTT	CASRIAGSSTDTQYF
TRBJ2-1	TRBD2	TRBV19	14	.	TGTGCCAGTAGTAGCGGGAGCTCCTACAATGAGCAGTTCTTC	CASSSGSSYNEQFF
TRBJ2-3	TRBD2	TRBV6-1	17	.	TGTGCCAGCAGTGGTTATACCGGGACTAGCGTCGTGTATACGCAGTATTTT	CASSGYTGTSVVYTQYF
TRBJ2-7	.	TRBV6-1	14	.	TGTGCCAGCAGTGAAATACAGCACTCCTACGAGCAGTACTTC	CASSEIQHSYEQYF
TRBJ2-1	TRBD2	TRBV7-9	16	.	TGTGCCAGCCGCAGGGACGGACTAGTGTCCTACAATGAGCAGTTCTTC	CASRRDGLVSYNEQFF
TRBJ2-5	.	TRBV12-2	13	.	TGTGCAAGTCGCCCACCTAGAGAGAAGACCCAGTACTTC	CASRPPREKTQYF
TRBJ2-6	TRBD1	TRBV5-4	17	.	TGTGCCAGCAGCTTCCGGGACAGCTCTAAGGGGGCCAACGTCCTGACTTTC	CASSFRDSSKGANVLTF
TRBJ2-7	TRBD2	TRBV19	14	.	TGTGCCAGTTCAACTAGCGGGACCCGGTACGAGCAGTACTTC	CASSTSGTRYEQYF
TRBJ1-6	.	TRBV6-1	16	.	TGTGCCAGCAGTGACCGCGGGGGTCCTACCTTTTCACCCCTCCACTTT	CASSDRGGPTFSPLHF
TRBJ1-1	.	TRBV6-5	14	.	TGTGCCAGCAGTTACTCTGCGGGCAACACTGAAGCTTTCTTT	CASSYSAGNTEAFF